Presented here are 28 T cell receptor beta chains from one specimen sequenced in a study of CD8+CD57+ T cells in acquired aplastic anemia (dated by TCRdb to the late 2010s). Sequencing used an Illumina HiSeq 2000. Profiling of TCR beta VDJ combinations and CDR3 sequences used genomic DNA as the template. The raw public reads went through TCRdb reprocessing: fastp at Q25, MiXCR clone calling, in-frame beta chains kept. Rows are unified per CDR3 protein, each entry keeping the most common DNA and genes. Across this sample there are over 150,000 distinct CDR3 sequences, with about 48% seen only once. Approximately 12% of the sample rests with the top ten. Flow cytometry had shown CD8+CD57+ cell expansion in the patients selected for sequencing. Material: sorted CD4+, CD8+, or CD8+CD57+ T cells (not recorded which) from PBMCs. The receptors stem from a human donor with aplastic anemia.

The rearrangement links TRBV10-3 to TRBJ2-2; D may correspond to TRBD1 or TRBD2 (5 bases each). The V end was cut by 7 bases, the J end by 6 bases, with 21 bases between. Germline-derived CDR1 and CDR2 are ENHRY and SYGVKD. The CDR3 consists of 16 residues. The CDR3 DNA is TGTGCCATCACGAAGACGGGGCTAGCAGGCGCCGGGGAGCTGTTTTTT. It encodes CAITKTGLAGAGELFF.

The sample holds one count of this clonotype. The chain uses TRBV19 and TRBJ1-1; TRBD1 is a possible D gene (6 bases). Per germline, CDR1 LNHDA and CDR2 SQIVND (reference sequence). The CDR3 sequence is 15 residues long. Trimming took off 0 bases at V and 4 bases at J, with 12 bases between the two ends. CDR3 sequence (DNA): TGTGCCAGTAGTATAGAGGGGGCAAGGACCACTGAAGCTTTCTTT. Encoded protein: CASSIEGARTTEAFF.

The J gene is TRBJ2-1, the V gene TRBV15; 10 positions agree with TRBD1. V shed 0 bases, J shed 2 bases, and the junction held 1 base outside the gene matches. The CDR3 is 16 amino acids. Germline assignment: CDR1 LNHNV and CDR2 YYDKDF (reference sequence). CDR3 amino acids: CATSREGTGAYNEQFF. The CDR3 bases are TGTGCCACCAGCAGAGAGGGGACAGGGGCCTACAATGAGCAGTTCTTC.

On this clonotype: The DNA is omitted, as the CDR3 cannot be located on it reliably, and the CDR3 follows TCRdb's listing. The V call is TRBV24-1, the J call TRBJ2-2. Germline assignment: CDR1 KGHDR and CDR2 SFDVKD. The CDR3 totals 13 residues, both ends included. CDR3 sequence reads: CATSPRRAGELFF.

CDR3 in DNA: TGTGCCAGCAGTACCCAAGAGACCCAGTACTTC. Its translation is CASSTQETQYF. The chain links TRBV2 to TRBJ2-5; D not certain. The CDR3 sequence is 11 residues long. V was trimmed by 5 bases and J by 1 base, leaving 2 bases between them. Germline V gene data show CDR1 as SNHLY and CDR2 as FYNNEI.

The chain couples TRBV9 to TRBJ2-1; 16 bases agree with TRBD2. Germline assignment: CDR1 SGDLS and CDR2 YYNGEE. The CDR3 is 16 residues long. Losses at the gene ends were 4 bases for V and 6 bases for J; bases not matched to a gene: 4. CDR3 residues: CASSLGTSGGANEQFF. CDR3 coding DNA: TGTGCCAGCAGCTTAGGGACTAGCGGGGGGGCCAATGAGCAGTTCTTC.

The chain uses TRBV10-3 and TRBJ1-2; TRBD1 matches 9 bases. V shed 4 bases, J shed 2 bases, and the junction held 2 bases outside the gene matches. The CDR3 spans 14 residues. The V gene's germline CDR1 is ENHRY and CDR2 SYGVKD. The CDR3 here is CAISGTGDNYGYTF. The CDR3 bases are TGTGCCATCAGTGGGACAGGGGACAACTATGGCTACACCTTC.

The J gene is TRBJ2-3, the V gene TRBV29-1, with D unresolved. Looked up from germline, CDR1 is SQVTM and CDR2 is ANQGSEA. Trimming cost V 8 bases and J 0 bases, with 6 bases left between them. The CDR3 spans 11 residues. CDR3 in amino acids: CSLGSTDTQYF. The CDR3 coding sequence is TGCAGCTTAGGTAGCACAGATACGCAGTATTTT.

This rearrangement joins TRBV19 to TRBJ1-6; D possibly corresponds to TRBD1 (6 bases). Germline lookup yields CDR1 LNHDA and CDR2 SQIVND (reference sequence). The CDR3 has 12 residues. Trimming cost V 5 bases and J 12 bases, with 11 bases left between them. The CDR3 sequence is CASSGRGKPLHF. CDR3 DNA sequence: TGTGCCAGTAGTGGCAGGGGTAAACCCCTCCACTTT.

This rearrangement joins TRBV20-1 to TRBJ1-6, with D unresolved. The CDR3 runs to 14 residues. Trimming took off 3 bases at V and 0 bases at J, with 6 bases between the two ends. CDR1 and CDR2 (germline): DFQATT, SNEGSKA (reference sequence). The CDR3 sequence: CSASPSSYNSPLHF. CDR3 sequence (DNA): TGCAGTGCTAGTCCCAGCTCCTATAATTCACCCCTCCACTTT.

This clonotype was observed a single time. The V gene is TRBV19, the J gene TRBJ2-1, with D perhaps matching TRBD2 (6 bases). Per germline, CDR1 LNHDA and CDR2 SQIVND (reference sequence). Trimming took off 5 bases at V and 7 bases at J, with 18 bases between the two ends. The CDR3 consists of 15 residues. DNA for the CDR3: TGTGCCAGTAGTCCGGAAGGGAGGCCCGGGAATGAGCAGTTCTTC. This codes for CASSPEGRPGNEQFF.

In the case of this clonotype: This may be a read error, as it is one base from a much larger clone. This chain uses TRBV7-3 with TRBJ2-6; D is uncertain. This CDR3 contains 12 residues. From germline, CDR1 is SGHTA and CDR2 FQGTGA. The ends were cut back, 8 bases at V and 15 bases at J, with 17 bases in the middle. The chain's CDR3 is CASLTYGSSLTF. The CDR3 DNA reads TGTGCCAGCCTGACGTATGGCAGCTCCCTGACTTTC.

The chain recombines TRBV19 with TRBJ2-3; D tentatively reads TRBD1 or TRBD2 (5 bases each). The CDR3 totals 15 residues. Trimming pared 5 bases from V and 1 base from J, leaving 13 bases between. Germline assignment: CDR1 LNHDA and CDR2 SQIVND (reference sequence). CDR3 protein: CASSLWDGGTDTQYF. The CDR3 bases are TGTGCCAGTAGTCTCTGGGACGGGGGCACAGATACGCAGTATTTT.

At least ten counts were recorded for this clonotype. V is TRBV15 and J is TRBJ2-5; D gene ambiguous. The V end was cut by 4 bases, the J end by 5 bases, with 5 bases between. In germline, CDR1 is LNHNV, CDR2 YYDKDF (reference sequence). CDR3 length: 11 residues. In DNA, the CDR3 is TGTGCCACCAGCACGAGGGAGACCCAGTACTTC. It codes for CATSTRETQYF.

The table lists this clonotype with a few counts. The V call is TRBV10-3, the J call TRBJ1-2; no clear D gene. The CDR3 is 12 residues long. Trimming shortened V by 7 bases and J by 2 bases, and 8 bases separated the two germline ends. In germline, CDR1 is ENHRY, CDR2 SYGVKD. CDR3 nucleotide sequence: TGTGCCATCAAGGGCCAGAACTATGGCTACACCTTC. As protein: CAIKGQNYGYTF.

This clonotype was recorded a few times. The rearrangement uses TRBV2 and TRBJ1-4; possibly TRBD1 for D (6 bases). V lost 8 bases, J lost 7 bases, and 17 bases lay in between. CDR1 SNHLY and CDR2 FYNNEI come from the germline V gene. The CDR3 sequence is 14 residues long. CDR3 DNA: TGTGCCAGCGGGGGGGGCGAAGGTATTGAAAAACTGTTTTTT. The encoded protein is CASGGGEGIEKLFF. Filled out from reference TRBV2 and TRBJ1-4, the complete variable domain reads EPEVTQTPSHQVTQMGQEVILRCVPISNHLYFYWYRQILGQKVEFLVSFYNNEISEKSEIFDDQFSVERPDGSNFTLKIRSTKLEDSAMYFCASGGGEGIEKLFFGSGTQLSVL.

This clonotype was counted ten times or more. The chain carries TRBV11-2 and TRBJ2-5; D is undetermined. This CDR3 is 12 amino acids long. The V gene's germline CDR1 is SGHAT and CDR2 FQNNGV. Trimming pared 0 bases from V and 5 bases from J, leaving 4 bases between. This chain's CDR3 is CASSLDMETQYF. The CDR3 DNA reads as TGTGCCAGCAGCTTAGATATGGAGACCCAGTACTTC.

The rearrangement joins TRBV19 to TRBJ1-5, with 9 bases aligning to TRBD1. The CDR3 runs to 13 residues. The germline V gene encodes CDR1 LNHDA and CDR2 SQIVND (reference sequence). With V trimmed by 3 bases and J by 7 bases, 1 base remained unmatched. The CDR3: CASSMDRGQPQHF. CDR3 nucleotide sequence: TGTGCCAGTAGTATGGACAGGGGCCAGCCCCAGCATTTT.

The chain carries TRBV7-8 and TRBJ2-1; D gene ambiguous. CDR1 SGHVS and CDR2 FQNEAQ come from the germline V gene. The germline V and J ends were trimmed by 7 bases and 15 bases, with 10 bases remaining between them. The CDR3 has 9 residues. The CDR3 bases are TGTGCCAGCAAGCAGGACCTGTTCTTC. Its translation is CASKQDLFF.

The chain is built from TRBV6-1 and TRBJ1-5; 8 bases agree with TRBD1. Per germline, CDR1 MNHNS and CDR2 SASEGT. The CDR3 runs to 18 residues. V shed 7 bases, J shed 2 bases, and the junction held 16 bases outside the gene matches. The CDR3 bases are TGTGCCAGCACCTATAAGACAGGGGATGTAGATGGCAATCAGCCCCAGCATTTT. Translating it yields CASTYKTGDVDGNQPQHF.

The DNA of the CDR3 is TGTGCCAGTAGTATAGCCGGTCGTAGGGAAGCTTTCTTT. It encodes CASSIAGRREAFF. The chain has TRBV19 and TRBJ1-1; D remains ambiguous. Per the germline V gene, CDR1 is LNHDA and CDR2 is SQIVND (reference sequence). The CDR3 runs 13 residues. V lost 1 base and J lost 8, with 11 bases in between.

This clonotype showed up many times. This rearrangement joins TRBV7-8 to TRBJ1-1; no firm D call. The germline V and J ends were trimmed by 5 bases and 6 bases, with 7 bases remaining between them. Per the germline V gene, CDR1 is SGHVS and CDR2 is FQNEAQ. The CDR3 sequence is 11 residues long. The CDR3 sequence: CASSNRAEAFF. CDR3 bases: TGTGCCAGCAGCAACCGCGCTGAAGCTTTCTTT.

This chain connects TRBV10-3 to TRBJ2-7; D may be TRBD1 (5 bases). Germline V gene sequence: CDR1 ENHRY, CDR2 SYGVKD. The CDR3 contains 14 residues. Trimming left V 3 bases short and J 0 bases short, with 9 bases between. CDR3 DNA sequence: TGTGCCATCAGTGAAATGACAGACTCCTACGAGCAGTACTTC. Amino acid sequence: CAISEMTDSYEQYF.

A note on this clonotype: A junction boundary mismatches the germline segment, possibly from a read error. The rearrangement links TRBV10-3 to TRBJ1-1, with D possibly being TRBD1 (5 bases). In germline, CDR1 is ENHRY, CDR2 SYGVKD. This CDR3 contains 15 residues. CDR3 residues: CANSPQTALIGEAFF. CDR3 coding DNA: TGTGCCAACAGTCCCCAGACAGCCCTTATCGGGGAAGCTTTCTTT.

This clonotype was observed once. A clone one base away is much larger, so this may be a read error. The gene calls are TRBV2 and TRBJ1-2; no clear D gene. The CDR3 extends over 14 amino acids. Germline V gene sequence: CDR1 SNHLY, CDR2 FYNNEI. The V and J ends lost 0 bases and 4 bases respectively, with 9 bases between them. The CDR3 reads CASSEARGTYGYTF. In DNA form, the CDR3 reads TGTGCCAGCAGTGAAGCGCGGGGAACCTATGGCTACACCTTC.

J is TRBJ1-3 and V is TRBV7-6; D gene ambiguous. There are 12 residues in the CDR3. Germline CDR1 is SGHVS and CDR2 is FNYEAQ. Trimming removed 7 bases from V and 6 bases from J, with 10 bases in between. The CDR3 loop is CASKPQENTIYF. DNA of the CDR3: TGTGCCAGCAAGCCGCAGGAAAACACCATATATTTT.

This rearrangement joins TRBV4-2 to TRBJ2-7; a possible D gene is TRBD2 (5 bases). CDR1 LGHNA and CDR2 YNFKEQ come from the germline V gene. Deletions cut 2 bases from V and 3 bases from J, with 17 bases between. The length of the CDR3 is 16 residues. CDR3 DNA sequence: TGTGCCAGCAGCCAATATCGGGGAGATGGATACTACGAGCAGTACTTC. This gives the protein CASSQYRGDGYYEQYF.

The genes are TRBV20-1 and TRBJ2-1; no reliable D call. The germline CDR1 and CDR2 sequences are DFQATT and SNEGSKA (reference sequence). V was pared by 4 bases and J by 4 bases, with 11 bases between. This CDR3 is built from 13 residues. Here the CDR3 reads CSAIRPVYNEQFF. Here the CDR3 DNA reads TGCAGTGCTATCCGGCCAGTTTACAATGAGCAGTTCTTC.